This TCR beta chain originates from a study of immune evolution from preneoplasia to lung adenocarcinoma. Histologic diagnosis was independently verified by two lung pathologists. The length of the CDR3 is 17 residues. CDR1 is SEHNR, CDR2 FQNEAQ, per germline (reference sequence). V trimming: 5 bases; J trimming: 4 bases; junction bases outside the gene matches: 9. Sequencing used immunoSEQ multiplex PCR; TCRdb keeps in-frame clones, though not all of them. The sample lists roughly 2,200 clones, 70% to 80% occurring once. The clonotype comes from a person aged 55-80 years with lung adenocarcinoma. The chain carries TRBV7-9 and TRBJ2-1; 12 bases map to TRBD2. Sequencing was done on a sample of FFPE minimally invasive lung adenocarcinoma tissue. In nucleotides, the CDR3 is TGTGCCAGCAGCAGGCTACTAGCGGGGGGATCTTACAATGAGCAGTTCTTC. Translated: CASSRLLAGGSYNEQFF. The full variable domain, with the rest looked up from reference TRBV7-9 and TRBJ2-1, is DTGVSQNPRHKITKRGQNVTFRCDPISEHNRLYWYRQTLGQGPEFLTYFQNEAQLEKSRLLSDRFSAERPKGSFSTLEIQRTEQGDSAMYLCASSRLLAGGSYNEQFFGPGTRLTVL.